The source of this T cell receptor (beta chain) is a study of T cells in tuberculosis. TCRdb keeps only in-frame clones here, not all; method: immunoSEQ multiplex PCR. The sample lists fewer than 55,000 clones, 90% to 95% occurring once. The CDR3 is made up of 13 amino acids. Between the trimmed V and J ends, which lost 3 bases and 3 bases, there was a span of 9 bases. The germline gives CDR1 SGHRS, CDR2 YFSETQ. The receptor was isolated from a donor between 10 and 29 years old with latent tuberculosis or without tuberculosis infection. The specimen was PBMCs. The chain has TRBV5-1 and TRBJ2-5; perhaps TRBD2 as D (6 bases). The CDR3 spells CASSWGLEETQYF. The CDR3 DNA reads as TGCGCCAGCAGCTGGGGACTGGAAGAGACCCAGTACTTC.